This TCR beta chain appears in the sequencing data of a study of siplizumab effects on memory and regulatory T cells (dated by TCRdb to the late 2010s). About the study as a whole: Across fewer than ten responder-stimulator pairs, mixed lymphocyte reactions were run in pairs, approximately 1 with siplizumab at about 0.96 ug/mL and approximately 1 without drug. The study looked at the effect of siplizumab, an anti-CD2 antibody, on alloreactive T-cell subsets in allogeneic mixed lymphocyte reactions made from human PBMCs.

Libraries were constructed by the immunoSEQ multiplex PCR assay. The deep sequencing platform assayed 90,000 to 100,000 TCR templates per sample. Genomic DNA extracted from sorted T cells was used for TCRbeta CDR3 sequencing. The original pipeline was this. The R programming language was used for clonal analysis of TCRbeta CDR3 data. Unstimulated samples were compared with post-reaction CFSE-low samples to define alloreactive CD4+ and CD8+ clones. Regulatory or non-regulatory origin of alloreactive CD4+ clones was assigned by matching sequences to the sorted unstimulated Treg and non-Treg repertoires. What TCRdb holds here is the immuneACCESS table cut down to in-frame rearrangements. Part of the clones is not present; checked against another copy, under half of the missing clones reflect an unresolved V gene, and the others are unexplained. V and J calls and clone size are as listed in that table; D and trimming were resolved from the DNA. Counted in this sample were 10,000 or so clones; more than 45% of them appeared once. Approximately 38% of the sample comes from the top ten.

From the cysteine up to the phenylalanine, the CDR3 has a length of 14 residues. The CDR3 DNA has 42 bases and is translated from base 1. CDR1 is given as MNHEY and CDR2 as SVGAGI, both from the germline V gene. Trimming at the junction amounts to 1 base on V and 5 bases on J, and the germline ends lie 11 bases apart. A few counts support this clone. What this receptor recognizes is not known. No quality values exist for individual bases; no much larger clone is one base distant. The paper as a whole reports these results and caveats: In reactions with siplizumab, an average of roughly 70% of mappable alloreactive CD4+ clones were Treg-derived, compared with approximately 29% in control reactions. For roughly 80-95% of proliferating CD4+ or CD8+ clones, no naive or memory phenotype could be assigned. Siplizumab significantly lowered the cumulative frequency of alloreactive sequences that could be traced to unstimulated CD4+ memory T cells. Sequences below about 10^-5 frequency were poorly captured, so only a minor fraction of alloreactive clones could be mapped to unstimulated subsets. Whether proliferating Tregs from siplizumab cultures actually had suppressive function was not functionally confirmed. Unstimulated naive T cells appeared more diverse than memory T cells, and naive cells seemed to contribute substantially to the alloresponse.

Cells from the mixed lymphocyte reactions were cocultured for 6 days at 37 degrees C. Responder PBMCs were labelled with CFSE, stimulator PBMCs were labelled with Violet Dye, and the two were mixed at a 1:1 ratio. Sorted unstimulated T cells and proliferating T cells recovered from mixed lymphocyte reactions underwent TCRbeta CDR3 sequencing. Fresh whole blood from approximately ten HLA-typed healthy donors was used to isolate PBMCs. Proliferating CFSE-low responder T cells were FACS-sorted after the mixed lymphocyte reaction for TCR sequencing. This receptor was obtained from a human donor in good health; the cells came from an allogeneic mixed lymphocyte reaction. Some clones in this sample may be carry-over from other donors' samples. Sequencing used CFSE-low (dividing) CD8+ T cells sorted from an allogeneic mixed lymphocyte reaction. The rearranged segments are TRBV6-5 and TRBJ2-5; the D segment cannot be called with confidence. In nucleotides, the sequence is TGTGCCAGCAGTTACTATAGAAGCCTGGAGACCCAGTACTTC. This encodes CASSYYRSLETQYF.